Listed below are T cell receptor beta chains from one sample, sequenced in a study of technical replicates of blood from a handful of donors. The assay was immunoSEQ multiplex PCR, and TCRdb's table has in-frame clones only and misses some. The profile shows around 86,000 clones, about 96% of them singletons. The specimen sequenced was T cells isolated from PBMCs. The receptors originated from a human donor in good health. Each CDR3 is given without its conserved first and last residue. Fields, in order: V gene, J gene, CDR3 protein.

V: TRBV10-3
J: TRBJ2-7
CDR3: AIRGTEGTYEQY

V: TRBV11-3
J: TRBJ2-1
CDR3: ASSLQGSPPGAYNEQF

V: TRBV10-2
J: TRBJ2-7
CDR3: ASKSGDRVGLVQY

V: TRBV13
J: TRBJ2-7
CDR3: ASSLTQRRESSYEQY

V: TRBV4-1
J: TRBJ2-7
CDR3: ASSLGGSQSSYEQY

V: TRBV14
J: TRBJ1-4
CDR3: ASSQDLREKLF

V: TRBV27
J: TRBJ2-2
CDR3: ASSLTGYTGELF

V: TRBV2
J: TRBJ1-2
CDR3: ASSENGANYGYT

V: TRBV11-3
J: TRBJ1-1
CDR3: ASSLATGNTEAF

V: TRBV5-8
J: TRBJ1-2
CDR3: ASSAYRVGNYGYT

V: TRBV6-5
J: TRBJ1-1
CDR3: ASCGGLAEAF

V: TRBV5-1
J: TRBJ1-3
CDR3: ASSETTGFSGNTIY

V: TRBV28
J: TRBJ1-4
CDR3: ASSKTSPNEKLF

V: TRBV9
J: TRBJ1-2
CDR3: ASSVDMETYGYT

V: TRBV9
J: TRBJ1-3
CDR3: ASSVMGALGNTIY

V: TRBV12-5
J: TRBJ2-7
CDR3: ASGLNPGRQY

V: TRBV6-5
J: TRBJ1-1
CDR3: ASSGRLNTEAF

V: TRBV7-9
J: TRBJ2-5
CDR3: ASSLVVLQGDLN

V: TRBV5-1
J: TRBJ2-3
CDR3: ASSLFGTSGADTQY

V: TRBV7-8
J: TRBJ1-5
CDR3: ASSLNGRDQPQH

V: TRBV27
J: TRBJ2-1
CDR3: ASSLTGVTYNEQF

V: TRBV7-9
J: TRBJ2-4
CDR3: ASSLRLAGGPNIQY

V: TRBV4-1
J: TRBJ2-2
CDR3: ASSQTGTTNTGELF

V: TRBV2
J: TRBJ2-7
CDR3: ASNVLGNYEQY

V: TRBV28
J: TRBJ1-1
CDR3: ASWERSEAF

V: TRBV29-1
J: TRBJ2-1
CDR3: SVRTSGGTQNNEQF

V: TRBV6-5
J: TRBJ1-1
CDR3: ASIQRQNTEAF

V: TRBV30
J: TRBJ2-5
CDR3: AWSVPRGGRETQY

V: TRBV15
J: TRBJ2-1
CDR3: ATSRADYNEQF

V: TRBV27
J: TRBJ1-6
CDR3: ASSLLPELSRNSPLH

V: TRBV7-9
J: TRBJ2-3
CDR3: ASSGRLGRSTDTQY

V: TRBV7-9
J: TRBJ2-7
CDR3: ASSPIGDREYEQY

V: TRBV5-1
J: TRBJ2-3
CDR3: ASRPGLAGTGTDTQY

V: TRBV18
J: TRBJ1-1
CDR3: ASSPDAQVEAF

V: TRBV7-6
J: TRBJ2-3
CDR3: ASSLAGTKAFSRQDTQY

V: TRBV11-2
J: TRBJ2-1
CDR3: ASSLGGGALYNEQF

V: TRBV27
J: TRBJ2-7
CDR3: ASNSGTGPFEQY

V: TRBV28
J: TRBJ1-5
CDR3: ASSPTGDGQPQH

V: TRBV18
J: TRBJ1-1
CDR3: ASSPAGWGDLNEAF

V: TRBV7-8
J: TRBJ2-3
CDR3: ASSLSSGSYTDTQY

V: TRBV27
J: TRBJ2-1
CDR3: ASSRDRELEF

V: TRBV7-9
J: TRBJ1-1
CDR3: ASSGGTVTEAF

V: TRBV11-2
J: TRBJ2-7
CDR3: ASSLDASTGGVSYEQY

V: TRBV14
J: TRBJ2-7
CDR3: ASSLRGLAGYEQY

V: TRBV6-5
J: TRBJ2-3
CDR3: ASSKTGTGKDTQY

V: TRBV5-6
J: TRBJ2-2
CDR3: ASSFGQNTGELF

V: TRBV11-2
J: TRBJ2-3
CDR3: ASSLLAGGLVDTQY

V: TRBV29-1
J: TRBJ2-5
CDR3: SVLSAGTQY

V: TRBV4-1
J: TRBJ2-5
CDR3: ASSQGDIQETQY

V: TRBV7-3
J: TRBJ2-7
CDR3: ASSHRGGYEQY

V: TRBV5-1
J: TRBJ2-7
CDR3: ASSPDRGAIYEQY

V: TRBV19
J: TRBJ2-7
CDR3: ASSMGQGPYEQY

V: TRBV18
J: TRBJ1-5
CDR3: ASSPALRAGHPHFSNQPQH

V: TRBV28
J: TRBJ1-5
CDR3: ASSRQGVVQPQH

V: TRBV10-1
J: TRBJ1-2
CDR3: ASSPAGTGVEGYT

V: TRBV19
J: TRBJ2-1
CDR3: ASRTLAGQANEQF

V: TRBV6-1
J: TRBJ1-5
CDR3: ASSERRRSNQPQH

V: TRBV29-1
J: TRBJ2-1
CDR3: SVVRSVGLTSYNEQF

V: TRBV7-2
J: TRBJ2-1
CDR3: ASSSGLSTDEQF